One and the same sample provided the 14 T cell receptor beta chains below, sequenced in a study of blood T cell repertoires in COVID-19. Data came from immunoSEQ multiplex PCR; TCRdb stores just in-frame clones and leaves some out. The sample carries 150,000 to 200,000 clones, approximately 79% recorded once. The sample comprised peripheral blood. Source of these receptors: an elderly woman with acute or convalescent COVID-19.

The chain joins TRBV3-1 (or the pseudogene TRBV3-2) to TRBJ2-2; D remains unclear. V gave up 1 base and J gave up 6 bases, with 6 bases separating them. CDR3 length: 13 residues. The germline gives CDR1 LGHDT, CDR2 YNNKEL (reference sequence). CDR3 protein: CASSQVGSGELFF. CDR3 DNA: TGTGCCAGCAGCCAAGTCGGGTCCGGGGAGCTGTTTTTT.

The rearrangement links TRBV27 to TRBJ1-5, with D possibly being TRBD1 (5 bases). CDR1 is MNHEY and CDR2 is SMNVEV in the germline V gene (reference sequence). The ends were cut back, 2 bases at V and 6 bases at J, with 14 bases in the middle. The CDR3 has 15 residues. CDR3 residues: CASSLTRGAFQPQHF. CDR3 DNA sequence: TGTGCCAGCAGTTTAACAAGGGGCGCTTTTCAGCCCCAGCATTTT.

The chain couples TRBV2 to TRBJ2-2; D is perhaps TRBD2 (6 bases). This CDR3 has 14 amino acids. V lost 6 bases to trimming and J lost 1 base, with 9 bases between them. Germline values: CDR1 SNHLY, CDR2 FYNNEI. CDR3 region: CASSREKNTGELFF. The CDR3 DNA reads TGTGCCAGCAGCCGGGAGAAGAACACCGGGGAGCTGTTTTTT.

The chain joins TRBV19 to TRBJ1-5; D is possibly TRBD1 (6 bases). CDR1 and CDR2 from the germline V gene are LNHDA and SQIVND (reference sequence). Trimming removed 4 bases at V and 4 bases at J, with 8 bases between. This CDR3 region has 13 residues. CDR3 protein: CASSRDRNQPQHF. CDR3 coding DNA: TGTGCCAGTAGTAGAGACAGGAATCAGCCCCAGCATTTT.

The genes are TRBV6-6 and TRBJ2-1; D may be TRBD1 (5 bases). There are 14 residues in the CDR3. V dropped 4 bases and J dropped 7 bases, with 14 bases sitting between them. In germline, CDR1 is MNHNY, CDR2 SVGAGI (reference sequence). In DNA form, the CDR3 reads TGTGCCAGCAGTTTGGCAGGGCTCCCGAATGAGCAGTTCTTC. Translating gives CASSLAGLPNEQFF.

CDR3 loop: CASSFDRGAYEQYF. CDR3 in DNA: TGTGCCAGCAGCTTCGACAGGGGCGCCTACGAGCAGTACTTC. The genes are TRBV2 and TRBJ2-7, with TRBD1 matching 8 bases. The CDR3 runs 14 residues. V dropped 6 bases and J dropped 2; count of bases not matched to a gene: 6. CDR1 and CDR2 from the germline V gene are SNHLY and FYNNEI.

The chain joins TRBV30 to TRBJ1-1, with a possible D match to TRBD1 (5 bases). The CDR3 has 13 residues. CDR1 is GTSNPN, CDR2 SVGIG, per germline (reference sequence). V lost 5 bases and J lost 10, with 20 bases in between. CDR3 loop: CAWSAGSGMGAFF. CDR3 sequence (DNA): TGTGCCTGGTCCGCAGGGTCAGGGATGGGAGCTTTCTTT.

This rearrangement joins TRBV7-2 to TRBJ1-4; weak D call: TRBD1 (6 bases). The germline V gene encodes CDR1 SGHTA and CDR2 FQGNSA. The CDR3 length is 16 residues. V was trimmed by 0 bases and J by 7 bases, leaving 15 bases between them. CDR3: CASSLARSRGGEKLFF. The CDR3 nucleotides read TGTGCCAGCAGCTTAGCGAGGTCCAGGGGCGGTGAAAAACTGTTTTTT.

The chain joins TRBV5-1 to TRBJ2-2, with 11 nucleotides matching TRBD1. The CDR3 has 15 residues. The trim removed 4 bases at V and 6 bases at J, leaving 5 bases unmatched. The germline CDR1 and CDR2 sequences are SGHRS and YFSETQ. CDR3 loop: CASSNPGQGAGELFF. The DNA of the CDR3 is TGCGCCAGCAGCAACCCGGGACAGGGGGCCGGGGAGCTGTTTTTT.

In regard to this clone: At one end, the junction sequence differs from germline, possibly due to a read error. The chain links TRBV9 to TRBJ1-1, with D maybe TRBD1 (6 bases). This CDR3 is 13 amino acids long. Germline CDR1 SGDLS, CDR2 YYNGEE. CDR3 DNA: TGTGCCAGCAGCGTAGGAATGGGGCGGACAGCTACCTTT. Translating it yields CASSVGMGRTATF.

The sample holds one count of this clone. The gene calls are TRBV11-2 and TRBJ1-1, with D hard to call. This CDR3 spans 13 amino acids. The V and J ends lost 1 base and 7 bases respectively, with 10 bases between them. The germline V gene encodes CDR1 SGHAT and CDR2 FQNNGV. CDR3 sequence (DNA): TGTGCCAGCAGCTTAGTAACGGGAAGTGAAGCTTTCTTT. As protein: CASSLVTGSEAFF.

The chain is built from TRBV6-5 and TRBJ2-2, with 9 bases matching TRBD1. CDR1 MNHEY and CDR2 SVGAGI come from the germline V gene. The ends lost 5 bases at V and 7 bases at J; junction bases unmatched: 8. There are 15 residues in the CDR3. This chain's CDR3 is CASSPRTGVVGELFF. The CDR3 DNA reads as TGTGCCAGCAGTCCCCGGACAGGGGTGGTCGGGGAGCTGTTTTTT.

For this clone: At the DNA level, this CDR3 is encoded by other sequences in the same sample as well. In DNA form, the CDR3 reads TGTGCCATACGTAGAGGAACTGAAGCTTTCTTT. Translating gives CAIRRGTEAFF. This rearrangement joins TRBV10-3 to TRBJ1-1, with D unresolved. CDR1 ENHRY and CDR2 SYGVKD come from the germline V gene. Trimming removed 9 bases at V and 5 bases at J, with 10 bases between. The CDR3 covers 11 residues.

In its sample, this clone was seen a few times. This sequence joins TRBV6-5 and TRBJ2-2; 7 nucleotides agree with TRBD1. Germline V gene data show CDR1 as MNHEY and CDR2 as SVGAGI. This CDR3 is built from 14 residues. With 4 bases clipped from V and 8 bases from J, the junction kept 7 bases outside the gene matches. The CDR3 coding sequence is TGTGCCAGCAGTTTCGACAGGGTAATTGGGGAGCTGTTTTTT. This translates into CASSFDRVIGELFF.